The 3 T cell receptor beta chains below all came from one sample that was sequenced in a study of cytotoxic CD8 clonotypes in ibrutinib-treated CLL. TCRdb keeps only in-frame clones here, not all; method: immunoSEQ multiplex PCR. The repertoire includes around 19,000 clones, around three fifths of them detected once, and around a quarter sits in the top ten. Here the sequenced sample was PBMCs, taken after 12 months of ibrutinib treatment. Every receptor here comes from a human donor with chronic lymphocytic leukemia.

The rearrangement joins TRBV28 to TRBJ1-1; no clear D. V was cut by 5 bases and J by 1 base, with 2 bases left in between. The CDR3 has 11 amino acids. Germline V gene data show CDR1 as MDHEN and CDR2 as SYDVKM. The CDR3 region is CASSRNTEAFF. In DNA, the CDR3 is TGTGCCAGCAGTAGGAACACTGAAGCTTTCTTT.

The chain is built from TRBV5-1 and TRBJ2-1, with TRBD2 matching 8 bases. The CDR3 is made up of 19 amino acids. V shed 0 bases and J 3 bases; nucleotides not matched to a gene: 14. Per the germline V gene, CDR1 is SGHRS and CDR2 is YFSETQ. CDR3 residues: CASSLVSSGFVLGYNEQFF. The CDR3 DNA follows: TGCGCCAGCAGCTTGGTTTCTAGCGGGTTCGTATTGGGCTACAATGAGCAGTTCTTC.

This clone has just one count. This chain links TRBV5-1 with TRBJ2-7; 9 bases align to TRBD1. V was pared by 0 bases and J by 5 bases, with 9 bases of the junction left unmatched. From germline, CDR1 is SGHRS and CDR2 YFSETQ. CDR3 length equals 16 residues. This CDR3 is CASSLGLLQGANEQYF. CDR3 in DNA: TGCGCCAGCAGCTTGGGCCTCCTACAGGGGGCTAACGAGCAGTACTTC.